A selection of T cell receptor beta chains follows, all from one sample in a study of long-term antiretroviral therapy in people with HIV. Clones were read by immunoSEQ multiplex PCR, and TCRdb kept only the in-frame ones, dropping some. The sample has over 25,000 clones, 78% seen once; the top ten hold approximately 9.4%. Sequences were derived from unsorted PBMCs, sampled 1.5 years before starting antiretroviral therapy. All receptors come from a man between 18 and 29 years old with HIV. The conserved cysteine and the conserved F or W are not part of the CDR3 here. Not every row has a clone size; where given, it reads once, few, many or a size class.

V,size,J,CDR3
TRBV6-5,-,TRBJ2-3,ASSLVSWRDTQY
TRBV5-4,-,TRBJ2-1,ASSSSVGIEQF
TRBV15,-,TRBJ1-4,ATSEQGAPDEKLF
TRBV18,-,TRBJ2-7,ASSPRHLSYEQY
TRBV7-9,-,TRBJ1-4,ASSSGTGGNEKLF
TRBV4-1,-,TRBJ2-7,ASSRSGTGGDEQY
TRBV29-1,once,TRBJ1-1,SVVRNQQEEAF
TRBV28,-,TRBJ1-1,ASSYESEPNTEAF
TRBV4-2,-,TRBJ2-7,ASSQELNKYEQY
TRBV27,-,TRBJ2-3,ASSWTVDSTDTQY
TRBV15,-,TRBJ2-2,ATSRSPAGGTGELF
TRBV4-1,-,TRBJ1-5,ASSQELLYSNQPQH
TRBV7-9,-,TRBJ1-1,ASSAGGAEAF
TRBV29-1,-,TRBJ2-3,SVGPGLATDTQY
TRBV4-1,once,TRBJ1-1,ASSQAGGKTEAF
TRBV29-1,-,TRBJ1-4,SVASRTENEKLF
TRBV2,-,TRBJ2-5,ASRIPRGDGETQY
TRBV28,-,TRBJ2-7,ASSFRNYEQY
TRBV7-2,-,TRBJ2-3,ASSWVSTDTQY
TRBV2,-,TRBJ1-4,ASSGDRGAEKLF
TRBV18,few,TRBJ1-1,ASSPGQNTEAF
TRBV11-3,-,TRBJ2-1,ASSLVYGPNEQF
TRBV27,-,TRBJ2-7,ASSLSGGPSYEQY
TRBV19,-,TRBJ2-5,ASSIPHAGWGQETQY
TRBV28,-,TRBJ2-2,ASSLLAGGPGELF
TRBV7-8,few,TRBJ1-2,ASPGENGYT
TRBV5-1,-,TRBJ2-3,ASSFGGGTDTQY
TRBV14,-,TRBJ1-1,ASSQERGQENHTEAF
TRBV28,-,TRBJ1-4,ASSLKRGRTNEKLF
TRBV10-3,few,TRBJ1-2,AISNTGGLRHGYT
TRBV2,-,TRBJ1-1,ASAGGEGVRAF
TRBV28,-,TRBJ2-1,ASLQSRFNEQF
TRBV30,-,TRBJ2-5,AWTQARGRGEETQY
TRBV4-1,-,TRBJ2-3,ASRPGRSSTDTQY
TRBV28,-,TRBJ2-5,ASSLLAEVRETQY
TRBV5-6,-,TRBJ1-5,ASSFQGSQPQH
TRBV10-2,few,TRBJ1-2,ASSESQGRGYGYT
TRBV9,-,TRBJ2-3,ASTISGATPGTDTQY
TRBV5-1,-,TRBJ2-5,ASSWGTSEETQY
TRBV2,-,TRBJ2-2,ASSERSGTSGRTGELF
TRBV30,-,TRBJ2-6,AWSVQGANVLT
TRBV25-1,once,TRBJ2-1,ASSEYTEQF
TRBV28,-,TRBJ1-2,ASSLSRDYGYT
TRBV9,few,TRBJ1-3,ASSVEGRSSGNTIY
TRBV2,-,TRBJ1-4,ASSSGTGRGEKLF
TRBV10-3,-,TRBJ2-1,AISVSSGSYSSYNEQF
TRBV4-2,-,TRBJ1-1,ASSQEPAGLNTEAF
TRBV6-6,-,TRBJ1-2,ASSRSTGVEGYT
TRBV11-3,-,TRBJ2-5,ASSPGTGERETQY
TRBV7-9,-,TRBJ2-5,ASSLSGPETQY
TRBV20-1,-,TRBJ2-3,SARVRLAEY
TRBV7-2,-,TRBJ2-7,ASSLAWSVLDHEQY
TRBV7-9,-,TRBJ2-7,ASSLRWAFPYEQY
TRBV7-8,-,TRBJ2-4,ASSLGQDRNIQY
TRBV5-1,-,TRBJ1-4,ASSLASGQSNEKLF